This T cell receptor beta chain originates from a study of early T cells in non-severe SARS-CoV-2 infection. Between the trimmed V and J ends, which lost 6 bases and 3 bases, there was a span of 21 bases. The CDR3 sequence is 15 residues long. Per the germline V gene, CDR1 is DFQATT and CDR2 is SNEGSKA (reference sequence). This clonotype came up many times. TCRdb analysed the 5' RACE reads with MiXCR anew, one entry per CDR3 protein. The sample yields around 100,000 distinct CDR3 sequences, 10% to 15% seen once. The chain couples TRBV20-1 to TRBJ2-7; perhaps TRBD1 as D (6 bases). Source material: whole blood. The TCR originated in an adult who was a healthcare worker with PCR-confirmed SARS-CoV-2 infection or an uninfected control (not recorded which). CDR3 residues: CSAVRLGAQGYEQYF. DNA for the CDR3: TGCAGTGCCGTGCGGCTGGGGGCGCAGGGCTACGAGCAGTACTTC.